These 27 T cell receptor beta chains share one sample of origin, sequenced in a study of T cell responses to AZD1222 COVID-19 vaccine. Assay: immunoSEQ multiplex PCR; the TCRdb copy retains only in-frame clones and omits some. The profile shows 80,000 to 90,000 clones, 85% to 90% of them singletons. The specimen was peripheral blood, collected 28 days after the second AZD1222 dose. The source is an adult who received the AZD1222 COVID-19 vaccine.

The chain joins TRBV4-2 to TRBJ2-2; TRBD2 matches 11 bases. Germline CDR1 LGHNA, CDR2 YNFKEQ. The CDR3 totals 17 residues. V shed 4 bases, J shed 3 bases, and the junction held 7 bases outside the gene matches. CDR3 DNA sequence: TGTGCCAGCAGCCCGCCTAGCGGGGGGAGGGACACCGGGGAGCTGTTTTTT. Its translation: CASSPPSGGRDTGELFF.

This chain connects TRBV7-6 to TRBJ2-1, with a tentative D call TRBD1 (5 bases). The CDR3 extends over 14 amino acids. The germline CDR1 and CDR2 sequences are SGHVS and FNYEAQ. Trimming pared 1 base from V and 6 bases from J, leaving 10 bases between. The CDR3, as DNA: TGTGCCAGCAGCTTAGGATCAGGGCTCAATGAGCAGTTCTTC. Its translation is CASSLGSGLNEQFF.

J is TRBJ1-1 and V is TRBV7-9, with no clear D. Between the trimmed V and J ends, which lost 2 bases and 1 base, there was a span of 5 bases. The germline gives CDR1 SEHNR, CDR2 FQNEAQ (reference sequence). The CDR3 loop spans 13 amino acids. In DNA form, the CDR3 reads TGTGCCAGCAGCTTACTCAGGAACACTGAAGCTTTCTTT. It is translated as CASSLLRNTEAFF. Supplemented by reference TRBV7-9 and TRBJ1-1, the full variable domain reads DTGVSQNPRHKITKRGQNVTFRCDPISEHNRLYWYRQTLGQGPEFLTYFQNEAQLEKSRLLSDRFSAERPKGSFSTLEIQRTEQGDSAMYLCASSLLRNTEAFFGQGTRLTVV.

The chain recombines TRBV18 with TRBJ2-7, with 9 positions matching TRBD1. Losses at the gene ends were 3 bases for V and 6 bases for J; bases not matched to a gene: 9. The CDR3 length is 15 residues. CDR1 and CDR2 from the germline V gene are KGHSH and LQKENI. The CDR3 here is CASSPPGQGRSEQYF. CDR3 sequence (DNA): TGTGCCAGCTCACCGCCGGGACAGGGACGTTCCGAGCAGTACTTC.

This clone showed up just once. This sequence joins TRBV6-1 and TRBJ2-2; D not certain. In germline, CDR1 is MNHNS, CDR2 SASEGT. The ends were cut back, 6 bases at V and 7 bases at J, with 6 bases in the middle. The CDR3 consists of 11 residues. This CDR3 reads CASSNFGELFF. The CDR3 region has the DNA TGTGCCAGCAGCAATTTCGGGGAGCTGTTTTTT.

This clone was detected only a few times. V usage is TRBV9 and J usage is TRBJ1-6; D unresolved. V gave up 3 bases and J gave up 10 bases, with 11 bases separating them. Germline CDR1 is SGDLS and CDR2 is YYNGEE. CDR3 length equals 13 residues. In nucleotides, the CDR3 is TGTGCCAGCAGCGAAACGACGACCTCACCCCTCCACTTT. Translation gives CASSETTTSPLHF.

The gene calls are TRBV27 and TRBJ2-7; D remains unclear. The germline V and J ends were trimmed by 6 bases and 0 bases, with 9 bases remaining between them. Germline CDR1 and CDR2: MNHEY and SMNVEV (reference sequence). The CDR3 is 13 amino acids. The CDR3 DNA sequence: TGTGCCAGCAGGGACGCCAGCTCCTACGAGCAGTACTTC. Translation: CASRDASSYEQYF.

V usage is TRBV15 and J usage is TRBJ2-3; no clear D. The germline V and J ends were trimmed by 3 bases and 4 bases, with 14 bases remaining between them. The CDR3 length is 15 residues. The germline V gene has CDR1 LNHNV and CDR2 YYDKDF (reference sequence). CDR3 sequence reads: CATSRSSASSDTQYF. In DNA, the CDR3 is TGTGCCACCAGCAGGTCTAGTGCATCTTCAGATACGCAGTATTTT.

The chain joins TRBV25-1 to TRBJ1-2; no firm D call. Trimming cost V 4 bases and J 0 bases, with 6 bases left between them. Germline V gene data show CDR1 as MGHDK and CDR2 as SYGVNS. This CDR3 has 13 residues. The CDR3 loop reads CASSARANYGYTF. The CDR3 DNA reads as TGTGCCAGCAGTGCTAGGGCTAACTATGGCTACACCTTC.

This rearrangement joins TRBV6-5 to TRBJ2-7; the match to TRBD1 covers 8 bases. V shed 5 bases, J shed 2 bases, and the junction held 5 bases outside the gene matches. CDR1 is MNHEY, CDR2 SVGAGI, per germline. The CDR3 spans 14 residues. The CDR3: CASSPGQDPYEQYF. The CDR3 DNA reads as TGTGCCAGCAGTCCGGGACAGGACCCCTACGAGCAGTACTTC.

The genes are TRBV11-3 and TRBJ1-1, with 8 bases aligning to TRBD1. The CDR3 has 12 residues. The ends lost 4 bases at V and 9 bases at J; junction bases unmatched: 4. Germline V lookup: CDR1 SGHNT, CDR2 YENEEA. CDR3 coding DNA: TGTGCCAGCAGCTCCCGGACAGGGAAAGCTTTCTTT. It codes for CASSSRTGKAFF.

The genes are TRBV12-5 and TRBJ2-7; D is unresolved. V dropped 10 bases and J dropped 0 bases, with 16 bases sitting between them. This CDR3 region has 14 residues. Germline V gene sequence: CDR1 LGHNT, CDR2 FRNRAP. CDR3 sequence reads: CAIEELTSSYEQYF. The CDR3 region has the DNA TGTGCTATCGAGGAACTTACGAGCTCCTACGAGCAGTACTTC.

The chain links TRBV30 to TRBJ1-5; D gene uncertain. Germline values: CDR1 GTSNPN, CDR2 SVGIG (reference sequence). V was pared by 1 base and J by 4 bases, with 5 bases between. The CDR3 has 12 amino acids. The CDR3: CAWSEVNQPQHF. The CDR3 coding sequence is TGTGCCTGGAGTGAGGTAAATCAGCCCCAGCATTTT.

The V call is TRBV2, the J call TRBJ2-5; 8 nucleotides align to TRBD2. V dropped 6 bases and J dropped 5; count of bases not matched to a gene: 5. The CDR3 has 13 residues. Germline CDR1 is SNHLY and CDR2 is FYNNEI. CDR3 residues: CASRGLVGETQYF. For the CDR3, the DNA is TGTGCCAGCAGGGGACTAGTTGGTGAGACCCAGTACTTC.

The V and J genes are TRBV29-1 and TRBJ2-3; TRBD2 might be the D (6 bases). The V end lost 7 bases, the J end lost 1 base, and 9 bases lay between the germline ends. CDR1 SQVTM and CDR2 ANQGSEA come from the germline V gene. The CDR3 sequence is 12 residues long. CDR3 nucleotide sequence: TGCAGCGGGGAGGCTCGCACAGATACGCAGTATTTT. This translates into CSGEARTDTQYF.

The rearrangement links TRBV19 to TRBJ2-7; D remains unclear. The V gene lost 4 bases and the J gene lost 5 bases, with 18 bases spanning the gap. The CDR3 is made up of 15 amino acids. Germline CDR1 is LNHDA and CDR2 is SQIVND (reference sequence). As DNA, the CDR3 is TGTGCCAGTAGTAATCTCGGTTCAGTTCGGCACGAGCAGTACTTC. Translating it yields CASSNLGSVRHEQYF.

The chain links TRBV7-9 to TRBJ1-1; D is ambiguous. Germline lookup yields CDR1 SEHNR and CDR2 FQNEAQ (reference sequence). V was trimmed by 1 base and J by 0 bases, leaving 3 bases between them. The CDR3 is 13 residues long. The CDR3 reads CASSLDMNTEAFF. The CDR3 nucleotides are TGTGCCAGCAGCTTAGACATGAACACTGAAGCTTTCTTT.

V and J are TRBV9 and TRBJ2-1; D is tentatively TRBD1 or TRBD2 (5 bases each). The CDR3 length is 17 residues. V lost 3 bases, J lost 1 base, and 17 bases lay in between. CDR1 SGDLS and CDR2 YYNGEE come from the germline V gene. The CDR3 nucleotides are TGTGCCAGCAGCGGATACGAAACTGGGACGTCCTACAATGAGCAGTTCTTC. Residues: CASSGYETGTSYNEQFF.

This chain joins TRBV10-2 and TRBJ1-4; D call uncertain. Trimming stripped 8 bases from V and 5 bases from J, with 6 bases between. CDR3 size: 11 residues. Germline V gene sequence: CDR1 WSHSY, CDR2 SAAADI. DNA of the CDR3: TGCGCCAGCCACAGCAATGAAAAACTGTTTTTT. Translated: CASHSNEKLFF.

The rearrangement uses TRBV18 and TRBJ2-1; the D is unclear. V was pared by 4 bases and J by 8 bases, with 12 bases between. The CDR3 extends over 13 amino acids. Germline assignment: CDR1 KGHSH and CDR2 LQKENI. DNA for the CDR3: TGTGCCAGCTCACTGTTACGGGTGGATGAGCAGTTCTTC. Protein sequence: CASSLLRVDEQFF. The variable domain in full, completed from reference TRBV18 and TRBJ2-1, reads NAGVMQNPRHLVRRRGQEARLRCSPMKGHSHVYWYRQLPEEGLKFMVYLQKENIIDESGMPKERFSAEFPKEGPSILRIQQVVRGDSAAYFCASSLLRVDEQFFGPGTRLTVL.

The CDR3 DNA follows: TGCGCCAGCAGTACAGGGGATGGAAACACCATATATTTT. It translates to CASSTGDGNTIYF. This rearrangement joins TRBV5-1 to TRBJ1-3, with 7 bases identical to TRBD1. Germline V lookup: CDR1 SGHRS, CDR2 YFSETQ. This CDR3 region has 13 residues. V lost 5 bases to trimming and J lost 3 bases; unmatched junction nucleotides: 2.

V usage is TRBV19 and J usage is TRBJ1-1, with 7 nucleotides matching TRBD1. J was trimmed by 8 bases and V by 2 bases; bases with no gene match: 8. CDR1 LNHDA and CDR2 SQIVND come from the germline V gene (reference sequence). The CDR3 is made up of 14 amino acids. The CDR3 DNA follows: TGTGCCAGTAGTATAACCAGGGGGTTGAAGGAAGCTTTCTTT. Amino acid sequence: CASSITRGLKEAFF.

The gene calls are TRBV18 and TRBJ1-2; D perhaps matches TRBD1 (5 bases). The CDR3 has 14 residues. CDR1 and CDR2 (germline): KGHSH, LQKENI. V was trimmed by 3 bases and J by 8 bases, leaving 16 bases between them. This CDR3 is CASSPYGASGGYTF. CDR3 DNA sequence: TGTGCCAGCTCACCTTATGGGGCTTCGGGGGGCTACACCTTC.

The J gene is TRBJ2-7, the V gene TRBV5-6, with D tentatively TRBD1 (5 bases). Germline CDR1 is SGHDT and CDR2 is YYEEEE. Deletions cut 0 bases from V and 0 bases from J, with 7 bases between. The CDR3 totals 14 residues. The CDR3 region has the DNA TGTGCCAGCAGCTTGGCCGACAGCTCCTACGAGCAGTACTTC. Translated, it gives CASSLADSSYEQYF.

This chain connects TRBV5-1 to TRBJ1-2; D is possibly TRBD1 (5 bases). Looked up from germline, CDR1 is SGHRS and CDR2 is YFSETQ. The CDR3 runs 14 residues. V shed 4 bases and J shed 14 bases, with 24 bases lying between them. CDR3 DNA sequence: TGCGCCAGCAGCCTCGAGGGACTGCTCACGAGTTGGACCTTC. Translation: CASSLEGLLTSWTF.

The chain recombines TRBV7-9 with TRBJ2-1; no reliable D call. V was cut by 4 bases and J by 9 bases, with 13 bases left in between. Germline V gene lookup returns CDR1 SEHNR and CDR2 FQNEAQ (reference sequence). The CDR3 has 13 amino acids. The CDR3 sequence: CASSSLAGSEQFF. CDR3 nucleotide sequence: TGTGCCAGCAGCTCCCTGGCAGGCAGTGAGCAGTTCTTC.

A single count supports this clone. V gene TRBV19 combines with J gene TRBJ1-2; weak D call: TRBD1 (6 bases). Germline CDR1 reads LNHDA; CDR2 reads SQIVND (reference sequence). Deletions cut 1 base from V and 6 bases from J, with 15 bases between. The CDR3 consists of 15 residues. CDR3 coding DNA: TGTGCCAGTAGTATAGTTCCAGGGGCGATTCATGGCTACACCTTC. Encoded protein: CASSIVPGAIHGYTF.